Each of the 30 T cell receptor beta chains below was sequenced from the same sample in a study of T cells expressing NK-cell markers. With the 5' RACE reads reprocessed, TCRdb shows one record per CDR3 protein and no DNA. This table lists over 250,000 distinct CDR3 sequences. The sample comprised blood T cells: a sorted CD56 or NKG2C T cell subset, CD4+ or CD8+ T cells, or bulk PBMC T cells (not recorded which). These TCRs come from a woman between 18 and 70 years old in good health.

The gene calls are TRBV20-1 and TRBJ2-7; TCRdb names TRBD2, which stays unverified in the absence of DNA. This CDR3 is built from 14 residues. CDR1 and CDR2 (germline): DFQATT, SNEGSKA (reference sequence). The CDR3 spells CSARIAGGLYEQYF.

V and J are TRBV6-1 and TRBJ1-3; there is no DNA to check the TCRdb D call of TRBD1. The V gene's germline CDR1 is MNHNS and CDR2 SASEGT. The CDR3 spans 18 residues. The CDR3 protein is CASNAGLLTVSSGNTIYF.

The chain couples TRBV18 to TRBJ2-3; TCRdb selects TRBD1, and the lack of DNA leaves this call unchecked. CDR1 and CDR2 from the germline V gene are KGHSH and LQKENI. This CDR3 region has 16 residues. CDR3 loop: CASSPRTGYSTDTQYF.

The chain combines TRBV20-1 with TRBJ2-2; lacking DNA, the TRBD2 call made by TCRdb goes unchecked. The CDR3 runs 16 residues. Germline V gives CDR1 DFQATT, CDR2 SNEGSKA (reference sequence). Here the CDR3 reads CSAREPSGGGTGELFF.

The rearrangement uses TRBV7-3 and TRBJ2-2; TCRdb gives TRBD1 as the D gene, but with no DNA this cannot be confirmed. CDR3 size: 16 residues. Germline-derived CDR1 and CDR2 are SGHTA and FQGTGA. The CDR3 sequence is CASSLSSGSLTGELFF.

V is TRBV7-9 and J is TRBJ1-2. The CDR3 is 14 residues long. The germline V gene encodes CDR1 SEHNR and CDR2 FQNEAQ (reference sequence). CDR3 protein: CASSLGVLLEGYTF.

The chain employs TRBV7-2 and TRBJ2-1; TCRdb designates TRBD1, a call that cannot be tested without DNA. Germline CDR1 SGHTA, CDR2 FQGNSA. This CDR3 comprises 14 residues. The CDR3 is CATDRAPHYNEQFF.

The rearrangement uses TRBV4-1 and TRBJ1-5; TCRdb's assignment of TRBD1 cannot be checked, as there is no DNA. The CDR3 sequence is 16 residues long. From germline, CDR1 is MGHRA and CDR2 YSYEKL. CDR3 loop: CASSQDQVTGNQPQHF.

The chain carries TRBV10-3 and TRBJ1-4. This CDR3 region has 14 residues. Looked up from germline, CDR1 is ENHRY and CDR2 is SYGVKD. The CDR3 spells CAISEGNSGEKLFF.

The chain couples TRBV12-3 or TRBV12-4 to TRBJ2-2; TCRdb designates TRBD2, a call that cannot be tested without DNA. The CDR3 totals 15 residues. Here the CDR3 reads CASSPLAGGTGELFF.

V is TRBV20-1 and J is TRBJ2-5. This CDR3 spans 12 amino acids. CDR1 DFQATT and CDR2 SNEGSKA come from the germline V gene (reference sequence). This CDR3 reads CSARTQSETQYF.

CDR3 protein: CAISEAAGGRGNEQFF. This rearrangement joins TRBV10-3 to TRBJ2-1; TCRdb proposes TRBD1, but this gene call is untestable without DNA. This CDR3 contains 16 residues. Germline-derived CDR1 and CDR2 are ENHRY and SYGVKD.

The chain recombines TRBV7-2 with TRBJ1-1; with no DNA, the TCRdb D assignment of TRBD1 cannot be verified. The CDR3 runs 15 residues. Germline V gene data show CDR1 as SGHTA and CDR2 as FQGNSA. The CDR3 is CASSPPDRRGTEAFF.

The chain links TRBV6-5 to TRBJ2-3; without DNA, the TCRdb call of TRBD1 cannot be checked. Germline-derived CDR1 and CDR2 are MNHEY and SVGAGI. The CDR3 sequence is 15 residues long. CDR3 amino acids: CASSYLPGNTDTQYF.

The genes are TRBV5-1 and TRBJ2-7; TCRdb's D call of TRBD1 is untestable without DNA. CDR1 is SGHRS and CDR2 is YFSETQ in the germline V gene. CDR3 length: 12 amino acids. The CDR3 spells CASRSQGYEQYF.

The rearrangement joins TRBV12-3 or TRBV12-4 to TRBJ1-3. The CDR3 has 13 amino acids. The CDR3 protein is CASSPSKSNTIYF.

V usage is TRBV7-2 and J usage is TRBJ2-7; absent DNA, TCRdb's TRBD2 call cannot be checked. The germline CDR1 and CDR2 sequences are SGHTA and FQGNSA. The CDR3 sequence is 13 residues long. The CDR3 loop is CASSLPGGYEQYF.

The genes are TRBV29-1 and TRBJ2-7; the D gene TCRdb calls, TRBD2, cannot be checked with no DNA. CDR3 length: 12 amino acids. CDR1 SQVTM and CDR2 ANQGSEA come from the germline V gene. The CDR3 protein is CSVSGTSYEQYF.

The chain combines TRBV20-1 with TRBJ2-3; TCRdb's D gene call, TRBD2, goes unchecked for lack of DNA. This CDR3 contains 14 residues. Germline assignment: CDR1 DFQATT and CDR2 SNEGSKA (reference sequence). This CDR3 reads CSALQAGVTDTQYF.

V usage is TRBV27 and J usage is TRBJ2-1. Germline CDR1 reads MNHEY; CDR2 reads SMNVEV (reference sequence). This CDR3 comprises 14 residues. The CDR3 protein is CASSPYVGGNEQFF.

The gene calls are TRBV6-2 or TRBV6-3 and TRBJ1-1; TCRdb proposes TRBD1, but this gene call is untestable without DNA. Germline values: CDR1 MNHEY, CDR2 SVGEGT. The CDR3 loop spans 13 amino acids. The CDR3 loop is CASSYSGRTEAFF.

The chain couples TRBV11-2 to TRBJ1-2. This CDR3 is 15 amino acids long. Germline CDR1 SGHAT, CDR2 FQNNGV. The CDR3 protein is CASSLDQVSNYGYTF.

The chain joins TRBV18 to TRBJ2-1; TCRdb returns TRBD1, unconfirmable since there is no DNA. This CDR3 has 16 residues. The germline CDR1 and CDR2 sequences are KGHSH and LQKENI. This CDR3 is CASSPSGTGVRNEQFF. The complete variable domain, with remaining parts taken from reference TRBV18 and TRBJ2-1, reads NAGVMQNPRHLVRRRGQEARLRCSPMKGHSHVYWYRQLPEEGLKFMVYLQKENIIDESGMPKERFSAEFPKEGPSILRIQQVVRGDSAAYFCASSPSGTGVRNEQFFGPGTRLTVL.

The V call is TRBV20-1, the J call TRBJ1-5; TCRdb calls TRBD1, which cannot be checked without DNA. The CDR3 totals 15 residues. Germline V gene sequence: CDR1 DFQATT, CDR2 SNEGSKA (reference sequence). This CDR3 reads CSATTGARGNQPQHF.

The gene calls are TRBV12-3 or TRBV12-4 and TRBJ2-3. The CDR3 covers 15 residues. CDR3 amino acids: CASSLTVAGTDTQYF.

V and J are TRBV5-1 and TRBJ1-6; TCRdb picks TRBD1, but there is no DNA to check that call. The germline V gene encodes CDR1 SGHRS and CDR2 YFSETQ. The CDR3 length is 16 residues. This CDR3 reads CASSFQDRGRYSPLHF.

This rearrangement joins TRBV5-1 to TRBJ2-3. Germline CDR1 reads SGHRS; CDR2 reads YFSETQ. This CDR3 has 14 amino acids. This CDR3 reads CASSPTEGTDTQYF.

The rearrangement links TRBV25-1 to TRBJ1-1; there is no DNA to check the TCRdb D call of TRBD1. CDR3 length: 15 residues. Germline loops: CDR1 MGHDK, CDR2 SYGVNS. The chain's CDR3 is CASSDTGGVDTEAFF.

J is TRBJ1-4 and V is TRBV7-2; TCRdb's D gene call, TRBD1, goes unchecked for lack of DNA. CDR3 size: 17 residues. Germline CDR1 is SGHTA and CDR2 is FQGNSA. The CDR3 loop is CASNRPTGNSPNEKLFF.

The V and J genes are TRBV10-3 and TRBJ2-1. CDR3 size: 14 residues. Germline V gene data show CDR1 as ENHRY and CDR2 as SYGVKD. The CDR3 here is CAISQRSSYNEQFF.